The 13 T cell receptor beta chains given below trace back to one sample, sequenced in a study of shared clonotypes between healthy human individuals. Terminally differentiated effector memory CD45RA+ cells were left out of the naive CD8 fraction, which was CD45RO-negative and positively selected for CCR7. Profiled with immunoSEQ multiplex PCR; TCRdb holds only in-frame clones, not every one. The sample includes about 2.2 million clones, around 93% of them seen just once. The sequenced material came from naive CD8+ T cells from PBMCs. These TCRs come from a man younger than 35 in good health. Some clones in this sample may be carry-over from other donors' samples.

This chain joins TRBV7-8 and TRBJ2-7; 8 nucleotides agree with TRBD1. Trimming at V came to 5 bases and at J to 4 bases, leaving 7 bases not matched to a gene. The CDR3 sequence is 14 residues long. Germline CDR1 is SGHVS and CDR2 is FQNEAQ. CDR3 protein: CASSPQRTGYEQYF. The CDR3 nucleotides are TGTGCCAGCAGCCCGCAGCGGACAGGGTACGAGCAGTACTTC.

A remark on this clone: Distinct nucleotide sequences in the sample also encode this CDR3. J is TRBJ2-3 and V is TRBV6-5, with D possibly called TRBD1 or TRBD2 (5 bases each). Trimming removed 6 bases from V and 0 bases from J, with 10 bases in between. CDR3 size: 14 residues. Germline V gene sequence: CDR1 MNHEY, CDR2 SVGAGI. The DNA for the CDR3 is TGTGCCAGCAGCCCCCGGGACAGCACAGATACGCAGTATTTT. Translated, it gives CASSPRDSTDTQYF.

DNA for the CDR3: TGTGCCAGCAGCTTAGTTGGGTCCCGGCACACCTTC. This codes for CASSLVGSRHTF. The chain combines TRBV7-9 with TRBJ1-2; D is undetermined. Trimming cost V 1 base and J 12 bases, with 12 bases left between them. The CDR3 contains 12 residues. Germline values: CDR1 SEHNR, CDR2 FQNEAQ (reference sequence).

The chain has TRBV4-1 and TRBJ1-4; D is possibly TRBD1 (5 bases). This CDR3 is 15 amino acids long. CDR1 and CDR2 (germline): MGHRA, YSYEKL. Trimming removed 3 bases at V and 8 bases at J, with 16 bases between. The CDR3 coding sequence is TGCGCCAGCAGCCAGGTGGGGGAGGGTGGAGAAAAACTGTTTTTT. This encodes CASSQVGEGGEKLFF.

The CDR3 DNA reads as TGTGCCAGCAGCTTGGACGATAATCAGCCCCAGCATTTT. Translated, it gives CASSLDDNQPQHF. The V call is TRBV5-5, the J call TRBJ1-5, with D unclear. CDR3 length: 13 amino acids. Germline V CDR1 and CDR2: SGHKS, YYEKEE (reference sequence). The germline V and J ends were trimmed by 0 bases and 4 bases, with 5 bases remaining between them.

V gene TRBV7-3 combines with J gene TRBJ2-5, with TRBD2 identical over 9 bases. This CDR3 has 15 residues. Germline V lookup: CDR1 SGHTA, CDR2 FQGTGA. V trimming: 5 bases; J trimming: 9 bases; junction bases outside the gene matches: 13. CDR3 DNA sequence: TGTGCCAGCAGCGACGGGACTAGCCGTAGAGGAGCCCAGTACTTC. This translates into CASSDGTSRRGAQYF.

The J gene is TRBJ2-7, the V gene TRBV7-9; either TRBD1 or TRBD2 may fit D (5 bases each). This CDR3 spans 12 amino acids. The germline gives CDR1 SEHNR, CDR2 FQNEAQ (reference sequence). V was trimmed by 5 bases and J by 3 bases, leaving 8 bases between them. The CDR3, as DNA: TGTGCCAGCAGCCGGGGCTACTACGAGCAGTACTTC. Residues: CASSRGYYEQYF. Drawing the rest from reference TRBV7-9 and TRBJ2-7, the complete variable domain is DTGVSQNPRHKITKRGQNVTFRCDPISEHNRLYWYRQTLGQGPEFLTYFQNEAQLEKSRLLSDRFSAERPKGSFSTLEIQRTEQGDSAMYLCASSRGYYEQYFGPGTRLTVT.

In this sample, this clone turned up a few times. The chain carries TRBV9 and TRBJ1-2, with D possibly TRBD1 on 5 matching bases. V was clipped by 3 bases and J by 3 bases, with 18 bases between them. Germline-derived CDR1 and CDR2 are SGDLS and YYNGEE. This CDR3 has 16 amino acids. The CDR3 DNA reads TGTGCCAGCAGCGGCTTGGGGGAGGGGTTGGACTATGGCTACACCTTC. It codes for CASSGLGEGLDYGYTF.

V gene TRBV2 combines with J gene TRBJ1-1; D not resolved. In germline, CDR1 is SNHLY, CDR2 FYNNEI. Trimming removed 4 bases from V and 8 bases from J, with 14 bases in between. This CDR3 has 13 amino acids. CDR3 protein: CASSGEASSEAFF. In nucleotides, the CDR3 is TGTGCCAGCAGTGGTGAAGCGTCTTCAGAAGCTTTCTTT.

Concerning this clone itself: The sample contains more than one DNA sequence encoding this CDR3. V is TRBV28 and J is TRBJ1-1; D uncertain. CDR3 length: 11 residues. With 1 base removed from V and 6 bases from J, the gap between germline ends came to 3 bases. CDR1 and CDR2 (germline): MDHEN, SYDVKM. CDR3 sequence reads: CASSLSSEAFF. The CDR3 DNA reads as TGTGCCAGCAGTTTATCCTCTGAAGCTTTCTTT.

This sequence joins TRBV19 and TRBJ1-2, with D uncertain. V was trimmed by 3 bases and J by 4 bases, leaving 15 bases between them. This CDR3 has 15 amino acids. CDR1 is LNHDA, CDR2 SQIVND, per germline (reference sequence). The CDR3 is CASSIRRELPYGYTF. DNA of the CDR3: TGTGCCAGTAGTATTCGTCGGGAGCTCCCCTATGGCTACACCTTC.

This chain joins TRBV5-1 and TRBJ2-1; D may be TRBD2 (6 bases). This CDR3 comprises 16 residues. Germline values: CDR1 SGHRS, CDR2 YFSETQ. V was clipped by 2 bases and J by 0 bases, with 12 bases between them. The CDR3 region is CASSFSPGVSYNEQFF. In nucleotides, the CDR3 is TGCGCCAGCAGCTTTAGTCCGGGAGTCTCCTACAATGAGCAGTTCTTC.

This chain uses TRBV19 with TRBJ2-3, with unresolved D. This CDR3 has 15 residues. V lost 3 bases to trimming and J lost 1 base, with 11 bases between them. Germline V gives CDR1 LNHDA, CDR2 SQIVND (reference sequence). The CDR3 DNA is TGTGCCAGTAGTATGACACCCAAGCGCACAGATACGCAGTATTTT. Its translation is CASSMTPKRTDTQYF.